The next 32 T cell receptor beta chains were all read from a single sample in a study of cytomegalovirus exposure and HLA in healthy donors. Primers for the PCR totalled 60 Vbeta and 13 Jbeta. Assay used: immunoSEQ multiplex PCR; TCRdb lists only in-frame clones, some missing. The sample has approximately 200,000 clones, 65% to 85% seen once. The sample taken for sequencing was PBMCs. The receptors originated from a young woman in good health and CMV-seronegative.

The genes are TRBV9 and TRBJ2-7; maybe TRBD1 (5 bases). Germline-derived CDR1 and CDR2 are SGDLS and YYNGEE. The V end was cut by 3 bases, the J end by 5 bases, with 6 bases between. This CDR3 has 11 residues. DNA of the CDR3: TGTGCCAGCAGCGGGGGCGACGAGCAGTACTTC. Translated: CASSGGDEQYF.

The chain links TRBV7-9 to TRBJ1-2; D may be TRBD1 (6 bases). The CDR3 spans 15 residues. V lost 1 base and J 5 bases, leaving 14 bases between the germline ends. The germline CDR1 and CDR2 sequences are SEHNR and FQNEAQ (reference sequence). The CDR3: CASSLGSAGEYGYTF. CDR3 bases: TGTGCCAGCAGCTTAGGATCGGCAGGGGAGTATGGCTACACCTTC.

The chain recombines TRBV7-2 with TRBJ2-1; 11 bases fit TRBD2. This CDR3 spans 15 amino acids. Germline loops: CDR1 SGHTA, CDR2 FQGNSA. The V segment lost 2 bases and the J segment 8 bases; nucleotides outside the gene matches: 5. CDR3 sequence reads: CASSLPGTSGHEQFF. The CDR3 nucleotides are TGTGCCAGCAGCTTACCCGGGACTAGCGGACATGAGCAGTTCTTC.

This clone was counted between two and nine times. The chain combines TRBV6-5 with TRBJ1-2; 10 bases map to TRBD1. With V trimmed by 4 bases and J by 4 bases, 6 bases remained unmatched. The CDR3 spans 15 residues. CDR1 MNHEY and CDR2 SVGAGI come from the germline V gene. CDR3 nucleotide sequence: TGTGCCAGCAGTTCTCCGGGACAGGGGATCTATGGCTACACCTTC. It translates to CASSSPGQGIYGYTF.

The V and J genes are TRBV5-8 and TRBJ2-3; D is perhaps TRBD2 (5 bases). With 0 bases removed from V and 1 base from J, the gap between germline ends came to 12 bases. This CDR3 contains 16 residues. CDR1 is SGHTS, CDR2 YDEGEE, per germline. The chain's CDR3 is CASSLASGYGTDTQYF. Written as DNA, the CDR3 is TGTGCCAGCAGCTTGGCTTCGGGGTATGGCACAGATACGCAGTATTTT.

The rearrangement uses TRBV30 and TRBJ1-4, with a weak D call TRBD1 (5 bases). V gave up 1 base and J gave up 0 bases, with 9 bases separating them. The CDR3 runs to 15 residues. Per the germline V gene, CDR1 is GTSNPN and CDR2 is SVGIG (reference sequence). DNA for the CDR3: TGTGCCTGGAGTGCGGGGGGGGCAACTAATGAAAAACTGTTTTTT. Amino acids: CAWSAGGATNEKLFF. Drawing the rest from reference TRBV30 and TRBJ1-4, the complete variable domain is SQTIHQWPATLVQPVGSPLSLECTVEGTSNPNLYWYRQAAGRGLQLLFYSVGIGQISSEVPQNLSASRPQDRQFILSSKKLLLSDSGFYLCAWSAGGATNEKLFFGSGTQLSVL.

This sequence joins TRBV27 and TRBJ2-7, with D tentatively TRBD1 (5 bases). The CDR3 is made up of 13 amino acids. Between the trimmed V and J ends, which lost 3 bases and 6 bases, there was a span of 12 bases. Per the germline V gene, CDR1 is MNHEY and CDR2 is SMNVEV (reference sequence). The CDR3 protein is CASSLGRVGEQYF. The CDR3 coding sequence is TGTGCCAGCAGTTTGGGCAGGGTTGGCGAGCAGTACTTC.

This chain uses TRBV30 with TRBJ2-7; D is uncertain. The germline V and J ends were trimmed by 0 bases and 5 bases, with 8 bases remaining between them. Germline lookup yields CDR1 GTSNPN and CDR2 SVGIG (reference sequence). The CDR3 runs to 12 residues. The CDR3 DNA is TGTGCCTGGAGTGTAACATCCCACGAGCAGTACTTC. Its protein product is CAWSVTSHEQYF.

This clone was detected a few times. The chain is built from TRBV7-9 and TRBJ1-5; perhaps TRBD1 as D (6 bases). In germline, CDR1 is SEHNR, CDR2 FQNEAQ (reference sequence). The V end was cut by 4 bases, the J end by 1 base, with 17 bases between. The CDR3 consists of 17 residues. The CDR3 region is CASSSMSAGASNQPQHF. Written as DNA, the CDR3 is TGTGCCAGCAGCTCCATGTCCGCGGGGGCAAGCAATCAGCCCCAGCATTTT.

This chain joins TRBV29-1 and TRBJ2-5, with TRBD1 matching over 8 bases. TRBJ2-7 matches the DNA end more closely, so the J call is doubtful. The CDR3 spans 14 residues. CDR1 is SQVTM, CDR2 ANQGSEA, per germline. The DNA for the CDR3 is TGCAGCGCCTCCTCCGGGACAGGCTCCTACGAGCAGTACTTC. Its protein product is CSASSGTGSYEQYF.

This clone was seen once. The V gene is TRBV5-4, the J gene TRBJ1-1, with 7 bases matching TRBD1. The trim removed 5 bases at V and 3 bases at J, leaving 7 bases unmatched. CDR1 is SGHNT, CDR2 YYREEE, per germline (reference sequence). The CDR3 is 14 amino acids. CDR3 nucleotide sequence: TGTGCCAGCAGTGAGACAGGGCGGGACACTGAAGCTTTCTTT. Translating gives CASSETGRDTEAFF.

A few counts support this clone. V gene TRBV15 combines with J gene TRBJ2-7; 9 nucleotides agree with TRBD2. V lost 3 bases, J lost 4 bases, and 7 bases stayed unmatched. The CDR3 has 15 residues. In germline, CDR1 is LNHNV, CDR2 YYDKDF (reference sequence). In DNA, the CDR3 is TGTGCCACCAGCAGGGGACTAGCTGATGGTTACGAGCAGTACTTC. It translates to CATSRGLADGYEQYF.

This clone was seen more than once but under ten times. The chain couples TRBV6-6 to TRBJ1-1; no definite D call. Germline V gives CDR1 MNHNY, CDR2 SVGAGI (reference sequence). The CDR3 spans 14 residues. With 2 bases removed from V and 7 bases from J, the gap between germline ends came to 14 bases. The CDR3, as DNA: TGTGCCAGCAGTTACATCCTCCGGGGTGATGAAGCTTTCTTT. Translated, it gives CASSYILRGDEAFF.

V is TRBV7-8 and J is TRBJ1-1, with D uncertain. Germline CDR1 reads SGHVS; CDR2 reads FQNEAQ. Deletions cut 1 base from V and 7 bases from J, with 7 bases between. This CDR3 has 12 residues. The CDR3 DNA follows: TGTGCCAGCAGCTTAGACAGCAATGAAGCTTTCTTT. It is translated as CASSLDSNEAFF.

The V gene is TRBV13, the J gene TRBJ1-1, with D unclear. V shed 2 bases and J shed 0 bases, with 10 bases lying between them. CDR3 length: 15 amino acids. Germline V gives CDR1 PRHDT, CDR2 FYEKMQ (reference sequence). The chain's CDR3 is CASSLKSIMNTEAFF. The DNA of the CDR3 is TGTGCCAGCAGCTTAAAGAGCATCATGAACACTGAAGCTTTCTTT.

This chain connects TRBV9 to TRBJ2-3, with TRBD2 matching over 9 bases. Trimming at V came to 4 bases and at J to 2 bases, leaving 5 bases not matched to a gene. The CDR3 is made up of 15 amino acids. Germline loops: CDR1 SGDLS, CDR2 YYNGEE. This CDR3 is CASSTTSGSTDTQYF. CDR3 in DNA: TGTGCCAGCAGCACCACTAGCGGGTCCACAGATACGCAGTATTTT.

The chain couples TRBV5-1 to TRBJ1-2; D might be TRBD1 (5 bases). From germline, CDR1 is SGHRS and CDR2 YFSETQ. CDR3 length: 15 amino acids. Trimming took 4 bases from V and 0 from J, leaving 13 bases between them. The CDR3 DNA reads TGCGCCAGCAGCCCCCAGGGCGCAGCTAACTATGGCTACACCTTC. Translated, it gives CASSPQGAANYGYTF.

V is TRBV9 and J is TRBJ1-1; tentatively, D is TRBD1 (6 bases). The CDR3 length is 14 residues. Trimming took 5 bases from V and 5 from J, leaving 16 bases between them. The germline V gene encodes CDR1 SGDLS and CDR2 YYNGEE. CDR3 DNA: TGTGCCAGCAGTAAACAGGGAGAGGGTACTGAAGCTTTCTTT. It encodes CASSKQGEGTEAFF.

A few counts support this clone. The genes are TRBV6-1 and TRBJ1-4, with unresolved D. Germline CDR1 reads MNHNS; CDR2 reads SASEGT. The CDR3 runs to 14 residues. Trimming removed 4 bases from V and 2 bases from J, with 8 bases in between. CDR3 coding DNA: TGTGCCAGCAGTGGTAGTATCACTAATGAAAAACTGTTTTTT. Protein sequence: CASSGSITNEKLFF.

The V and J genes are TRBV5-1 and TRBJ1-4, with TRBD1 matching over 9 bases. V trimming: 5 bases; J trimming: 7 bases; junction bases outside the gene matches: 6. Germline V gene data show CDR1 as SGHRS and CDR2 as YFSETQ. CDR3 size: 14 residues. CDR3 loop: CASSPGTGSEKLFF. CDR3 coding DNA: TGCGCCAGCAGTCCAGGGACAGGGAGTGAAAAACTGTTTTTT.

This chain links TRBV9 with TRBJ2-5; 13 positions agree with TRBD2. The V gene end was trimmed by 3 bases and the J gene end by 3 bases; junction bases not matched to a gene: 8. Germline V gives CDR1 SGDLS, CDR2 YYNGEE. The CDR3 covers 17 residues. CDR3 sequence reads: CASSAIGGTSGEETQYF. As DNA, the CDR3 is TGTGCCAGCAGCGCAATAGGGGGGACTAGCGGGGAAGAGACCCAGTACTTC. Based on the CDR3 plus reference TRBV9 and TRBJ2-5, the full variable domain is DSGVTQTPKHLITATGQRVTLRCSPRSGDLSVYWYQQSLDQGLQFLIQYYNGEERAKGNILERFSAQQFPDLHSELNLSSLELGDSALYFCASSAIGGTSGEETQYFGPGTRLLVL.

The chain couples TRBV28 to TRBJ1-6, with D possibly TRBD1 on 6 matching bases. The CDR3 contains 14 residues. V was trimmed by 5 bases and J by 7 bases, leaving 12 bases between them. The germline V gene has CDR1 MDHEN and CDR2 SYDVKM. This CDR3 is CASSHRQANSPLHF. The DNA for the CDR3 is TGTGCCAGCAGTCACCGACAGGCGAATTCACCCCTCCACTTT.

DNA of the CDR3: TGTGCCAGCTCACCAGCTCCGACAGGGGGCCTAGAAGGAACGTTTGAAAAACTGTTTTTT. This sequence encodes CASSPAPTGGLEGTFEKLFF. The rearrangement uses TRBV18 and TRBJ1-4; 10 nucleotides match TRBD1. The ends lost 2 bases at V and 7 bases at J; junction bases unmatched: 19. From germline, CDR1 is KGHSH and CDR2 LQKENI. The CDR3 spans 20 residues.

This chain connects TRBV11-2 to TRBJ1-2; 8 bases map to TRBD1. There are 15 residues in the CDR3. Germline loops: CDR1 SGHAT, CDR2 FQNNGV. V lost 2 bases and J lost 4; bases outside the gene matches: 6. The CDR3 loop is CASSLTGGYGYGYTF. The CDR3 region has the DNA TGTGCCAGCAGCTTAACAGGGGGTTACGGCTATGGCTACACCTTC.

The rearrangement uses TRBV7-2 and TRBJ1-2, with 10 bases matching TRBD1. Germline V gene sequence: CDR1 SGHTA, CDR2 FQGNSA. The CDR3 runs to 16 residues. With 0 bases clipped from V and 7 bases from J, the junction kept 8 bases outside the gene matches. The CDR3 protein is CASSLAATGGVSGYTF. For the CDR3, the DNA is TGTGCCAGCAGCTTAGCGGCGACAGGGGGCGTGAGTGGCTACACCTTC.

V and J are TRBV5-6 and TRBJ2-5; D gene ambiguous. The V end lost 2 bases, the J end lost 5 bases, and 7 bases lay between the germline ends. CDR1 and CDR2 from the germline V gene are SGHDT and YYEEEE. This CDR3 has 12 amino acids. CDR3 loop: CASSFSQETQYF. The CDR3 region has the DNA TGTGCCAGCAGCTTTAGCCAGGAGACCCAGTACTTC.

This clone was detected once. The rearrangement joins TRBV9 to TRBJ2-7, with 7 bases fitting TRBD1. Trimming removed 0 bases from V and 7 bases from J; junction bases left unmatched: 16. Germline V lookup: CDR1 SGDLS, CDR2 YYNGEE. The CDR3 covers 17 residues. CDR3 amino acids: CASSVAREQGRDHEQYF. CDR3 DNA sequence: TGTGCCAGCAGCGTAGCCAGGGAACAGGGGCGCGATCATGAGCAGTACTTC. The full variable domain, in which reference TRBV9 and TRBJ2-7 provide the parts outside the CDR3, is DSGVTQTPKHLITATGQRVTLRCSPRSGDLSVYWYQQSLDQGLQFLIQYYNGEERAKGNILERFSAQQFPDLHSELNLSSLELGDSALYFCASSVAREQGRDHEQYFGPGTRLTVT.

Only one count was recorded for this clone. This chain connects TRBV5-1 to TRBJ1-3; TRBD1 is a possible D gene (6 bases). Germline values: CDR1 SGHRS, CDR2 YFSETQ. Deletions cut 5 bases from V and 2 bases from J, with 11 bases between. The CDR3 has 14 amino acids. The CDR3 DNA sequence: TGCGCCAGCAGTTTTGAGGGGGCTGGAAACACCATATATTTT. It translates to CASSFEGAGNTIYF.

This sequence joins TRBV18 and TRBJ1-5, with 12 positions matching TRBD1. CDR3 size: 15 residues. CDR1 and CDR2 (germline): KGHSH, LQKENI. Trimming removed 5 bases from V and 6 bases from J; junction bases left unmatched: 5. Here the CDR3 DNA reads TGTGCCAGCTCATTAACGGGACAGGGGGCTCAGCCCCAGCATTTT. Translation: CASSLTGQGAQPQHF.

V gene TRBV7-6 combines with J gene TRBJ1-6; D unclear. CDR1 and CDR2 (germline): SGHVS, FNYEAQ. Trimming removed 0 bases from V and 7 bases from J, with 4 bases in between. The CDR3 sequence is 13 residues long. As DNA, the CDR3 is TGTGCCAGCAGCTTAGCGCGAAATTCACCCCTCCACTTT. Encoded protein: CASSLARNSPLHF.

The CDR3 DNA follows: TGTGCCAGCACGCGGACAGGACAAGAGACCCAGTACTTC. This translates into CASTRTGQETQYF. The chain uses TRBV6-1 and TRBJ2-5; 7 bases line up with TRBD1. The CDR3 consists of 13 residues. V lost 7 bases and J lost 2; bases outside the gene matches: 4. The germline CDR1 and CDR2 sequences are MNHNS and SASEGT.

This rearrangement joins TRBV6-6 to TRBJ2-5; TRBD2 agrees at 7 bases. Germline V gives CDR1 MNHNY, CDR2 SVGAGI (reference sequence). The CDR3 runs 15 residues. Losses at the gene ends were 6 bases for V and 1 base for J; bases not matched to a gene: 8. The CDR3 nucleotides read TGTGCCAGCAGCCTATTGGGAGGGACCCAAGAGACCCAGTACTTC. Translating it yields CASSLLGGTQETQYF.